This passage covers 10 T cell receptor beta chains from one sample sequenced in a study of human T cells and chemical hapten exposure. TCRdb re-analysed the RACE reads in MiXCR, keeping a single row per CDR3 protein. This sample carries about 84,000 distinct CDR3 sequences, 9.5% to 14% of them seen once, and the ten largest clones take roughly 3.7%. As for time point: patch test 3, about 24 weeks after DPC sensitization. Treatment meaning: therapeutic diphenylcyclopropenone sensitization with weekly scalp DPC. The starting material was whole blood, obtained in connection with sensitization to the hapten diphenylcyclopropenone (DPC). Receptors were obtained from a woman aged 45-65 years with alopecia areata. Some clones in this sample may be carry-over from other donors' samples.

This clonotype was recorded many times. This chain joins TRBV9 and TRBJ2-7, with D possibly matching TRBD1 (6 bases). Germline assignment: CDR1 SGDLS and CDR2 YYNGEE. The CDR3 is made up of 14 amino acids. The V and J ends lost 4 bases and 2 bases respectively, with 13 bases between them. The CDR3 DNA follows: TGTGCCAGCAGCCCCTGGGACACCACCTACGAGCAGTACTTC. Its translation is CASSPWDTTYEQYF.

The table lists this clonotype with a few counts. V and J are TRBV19 and TRBJ2-3, with 13 bases identical to TRBD2. CDR1 and CDR2 (germline): LNHDA, SQIVND (reference sequence). V lost 3 bases to trimming and J lost 4 bases; unmatched junction nucleotides: 13. This CDR3 is built from 19 residues. CDR3 protein: CASSINPRRLAGGPDTQYF. CDR3 nucleotide sequence: TGTGCCAGTAGTATTAACCCCCGGAGACTAGCGGGAGGCCCAGATACGCAGTATTTT.

V usage is TRBV12-3 or TRBV12-4 and J usage is TRBJ1-3; a possible D gene is TRBD1 (5 bases). The V end lost 3 bases, the J end lost 2 bases, and 14 bases lay between the germline ends. There are 16 residues in the CDR3. This CDR3 reads CASSLGGGPPGNTIYF. The CDR3 coding sequence is TGTGCCAGCAGTTTGGGGGGGGGTCCCCCTGGAAACACCATATATTTT.

This clonotype has just a few counts. The chain is built from TRBV7-3 and TRBJ2-1; 9 nucleotides align to TRBD2. Looked up from germline, CDR1 is SGHTA and CDR2 is FQGTGA. Trimming took 4 bases from V and 6 from J; bases not matched to a gene: 4. There are 14 residues in the CDR3. CDR3: CASSSQRGVNEQFF. The CDR3 region has the DNA TGTGCCAGCAGCTCCCAGCGGGGGGTCAATGAGCAGTTCTTC.

This clonotype was found many times. The rearrangement uses TRBV11-2 and TRBJ2-1; no firm D call. The CDR3 spans 18 residues. Trimming stripped 1 base from V and 0 bases from J, with 16 bases between. Germline V gene sequence: CDR1 SGHAT, CDR2 FQNNGV. CDR3 loop: CASSLVGGSRSSYNEQFF. The CDR3 DNA reads TGTGCCAGCAGCTTAGTGGGCGGATCGAGGAGCTCCTACAATGAGCAGTTCTTC.

This clonotype was counted ten times or more. The chain has TRBV29-1 and TRBJ2-7, with TRBD1 matching 7 bases. Looked up from germline, CDR1 is SQVTM and CDR2 is ANQGSEA. Trimming removed 2 bases from V and 4 bases from J; junction bases left unmatched: 2. This CDR3 has 12 residues. CDR3 bases: TGCAGCGTTGAATGGACAGGATACGAGCAGTACTTC. It translates to CSVEWTGYEQYF.

J is TRBJ2-2 and V is TRBV4-2; TRBD2 matches at 9 bases. CDR3 size: 17 residues. J was trimmed by 6 bases and V by 0 bases; bases with no gene match: 8. Germline-derived CDR1 and CDR2 are LGHNA and YNFKEQ. The DNA of the CDR3 is TGTGCCAGCAGCCAAGAATTTAGCGGGAGTTTCCCCGGGGAGCTGTTTTTT. This gives the protein CASSQEFSGSFPGELFF.

This clonotype showed up just a few times. CDR3 in DNA: TGTGCCAGCAGTTACTCGTTAGCGGGAGGCGCCGACAATGAGCAGTTCTTC. It specifies CASSYSLAGGADNEQFF. The V and J genes are TRBV6-5 and TRBJ2-1, with 10 bases matching TRBD2. Germline V gene sequence: CDR1 MNHEY, CDR2 SVGAGI. J was trimmed by 5 bases and V by 0 bases; bases with no gene match: 7. There are 17 residues in the CDR3.

This clonotype has a count of ten or more. V gene TRBV6-2 or TRBV6-3 combines with J gene TRBJ1-5; D call uncertain. The germline CDR1 and CDR2 sequences are MNHEY and SVGEGT. This CDR3 comprises 13 residues. Trimming took off 5 bases at V and 3 bases at J, with 8 bases between the two ends. CDR3: CASSNHYNQPQHF. CDR3 DNA: TGTGCCAGCAGTAATCACTACAATCAGCCCCAGCATTTT.

This clonotype was seen only a few times. J is TRBJ1-1 and V is TRBV5-1, with D hard to call. V was cut by 2 bases and J by 4 bases, with 15 bases left in between. Per germline, CDR1 SGHRS and CDR2 YFSETQ. CDR3 length: 15 amino acids. The CDR3 is CASSLYRGSRTEAFF. The CDR3 DNA sequence: TGCGCCAGCAGCTTATACCGCGGGTCGCGCACTGAAGCTTTCTTT. Filled out from reference TRBV5-1 and TRBJ1-1, the complete variable domain reads KAGVTQTPRYLIKTRGQQVTLSCSPISGHRSVSWYQQTPGQGLQFLFEYFSETQRNKGNFPGRFSGRQFSNSRSEMNVSTLELGDSALYLCASSLYRGSRTEAFFGQGTRLTVV.